This T cell receptor (beta chain) was identified in a study of cytomegalovirus exposure and HLA in healthy donors. Study findings and constraints: With high specificity and sensitivity, the classifier reportedly diagnosed cytomegalovirus status. A subsequent analysis found that TCR clusters from the first cohort also tended to co-occur in the approximately 110 validation repertoires, with about 95% of cluster scores above 0.

Some clones are missing from TCRdb's copy, which holds only in-frame ones; the method was immunoSEQ multiplex PCR. This table has around 100,000 clones, around 84% appearing once. Notes on this clone: The antigen is unknown.

The CDR3 is made up of 15 amino acids. Looked up from germline, CDR1 is MDHEN and CDR2 is SYDVKM. V shed 1 base and J shed 3 bases, with 11 bases lying between them. The origin of this receptor is a man aged 18 to 29 in good health and CMV-seropositive. The specimen was PBMCs. V usage is TRBV28 and J usage is TRBJ2-3; a weak D match, TRBD1 (5 bases). CDR3 coding DNA: TGTGCCAGCAGTTTATACAACTCAGGGACAGATACGCAGTATTTT. Translated, it gives CASSLYNSGTDTQYF.